This passage covers 29 T cell receptor beta chains from one sample sequenced in a study of shared clonotypes between healthy human individuals. Generated by immunoSEQ multiplex PCR, the TCRdb table keeps only in-frame clones and is missing some. Of hundreds of thousands of clones listed, roughly 70% are singletons. Sequencing was done on a sample of memory CD4+ T cells sorted from blood. Noted subset: CD45RA-negative fraction. The source of these receptors is a woman aged 25 to 39 in good health.

The CDR3 DNA follows: TGTGCCAGCATTGAGAACACTGAAGCTTTCTTT. Translating gives CASIENTEAFF. The chain combines TRBV28 with TRBJ1-1, with D uncertain. The CDR3 consists of 11 residues. The germline V and J ends were trimmed by 7 bases and 1 base, with 4 bases remaining between them. Looked up from germline, CDR1 is MDHEN and CDR2 is SYDVKM.

This clone came up a few times. This sequence joins TRBV4-2 and TRBJ1-2; D not resolved. Trimming left V 1 base short and J 3 bases short, with 12 bases between. The CDR3 extends over 15 amino acids. From germline, CDR1 is LGHNA and CDR2 YNFKEQ. CDR3 DNA: TGTGCCAGCAGCCAAGGGACCCAGCGGGACTATGGCTACACCTTC. It encodes CASSQGTQRDYGYTF.

The V and J genes are TRBV30 and TRBJ2-5; 7 bases agree with TRBD1. The end of the DNA aligns better with TRBJ2-7, so the J call may be wrong. Germline CDR1 is GTSNPN and CDR2 is SVGIG (reference sequence). CDR3 length: 13 amino acids. The CDR3 sequence is CALRPGQTYEQYF. DNA of the CDR3: TGTGCCTTGAGGCCGGGACAGACCTACGAGCAGTACTTC.

The chain combines TRBV11-2 with TRBJ1-2, with TRBD1 as a possible D gene (5 bases). This CDR3 spans 13 amino acids. Germline V CDR1 and CDR2: SGHAT, FQNNGV. V dropped 3 bases and J dropped 5 bases, with 10 bases sitting between them. As DNA, the CDR3 is TGTGCCAGCAGCTTTTCGGGGGGATATGGCTACACCTTC. This encodes CASSFSGGYGYTF.

The V and J genes are TRBV6-1 and TRBJ2-4; 7 nucleotides match TRBD2. V was pared by 8 bases and J by 7 bases, with 5 bases of the junction left unmatched. CDR1 is MNHNS and CDR2 is SASEGT in the germline V gene. The CDR3 is made up of 12 amino acids. CDR3 nucleotide sequence: TGTGCCAGCGTAGCGGGTTGGAACATTCAGTACTTC. This codes for CASVAGWNIQYF.

This clone is deemed medium-sized (0.01 to 0.1%). Within the sample, other DNA sequences also encode this same CDR3. The V call is TRBV7-3, the J call TRBJ2-5; TRBD2 matches at 7 bases. The V gene end was trimmed by 2 bases and the J gene end by 4 bases; junction bases not matched to a gene: 7. There are 15 residues in the CDR3. CDR1 SGHTA and CDR2 FQGTGA come from the germline V gene. CDR3 nucleotide sequence: TGTGCCAGCAGCTTAGGGGCGGGAGACGGAGAGACCCAGTACTTC. This gives the protein CASSLGAGDGETQYF.

The rearrangement uses TRBV6-5 and TRBJ2-5; no firm D call. The germline CDR1 and CDR2 sequences are MNHEY and SVGAGI. This CDR3 has 12 amino acids. Trimming took off 7 bases at V and 5 bases at J, with 11 bases between the two ends. CDR3 sequence: CASTTHGETQYF. Written as DNA, the CDR3 is TGTGCCAGCACCACCCATGGGGAGACCCAGTACTTC.

This chain joins TRBV7-8 and TRBJ2-5; D unresolved. Germline-derived CDR1 and CDR2 are SGHVS and FQNEAQ. The CDR3 runs 13 residues. Trimming left V 4 bases short and J 1 base short, with 7 bases between. The CDR3 is CASSWRLQETQYF. The DNA of the CDR3 is TGTGCCAGCAGCTGGCGACTCCAAGAGACCCAGTACTTC.

The J gene is TRBJ1-2, the V gene TRBV6-5, with D perhaps matching TRBD1 (5 bases). The CDR3 has 12 amino acids. Germline V CDR1 and CDR2: MNHEY, SVGAGI. V lost 8 bases to trimming and J lost 3 bases, with 10 bases between them. The CDR3 nucleotides are TGTGCCAGCCGGGGGGTTCACTATGGCTACACCTTC. Translating gives CASRGVHYGYTF.

The chain links TRBV7-6 to TRBJ2-3, with 8 bases matching TRBD2. Trimming at V came to 4 bases and at J to 5 bases, leaving 11 bases not matched to a gene. The germline CDR1 and CDR2 sequences are SGHVS and FNYEAQ. The CDR3 has 16 residues. The CDR3 nucleotides read TGTGCCAGCAGCTACAGGCCGTTAGCGGGACAAGATACGCAGTATTTT. Protein: CASSYRPLAGQDTQYF.

The chain recombines TRBV7-2 with TRBJ1-1; maybe TRBD1 (5 bases). The CDR3 covers 14 residues. V was pared by 5 bases and J by 5 bases, with 15 bases between. Germline-derived CDR1 and CDR2 are SGHTA and FQGNSA. The CDR3 DNA reads TGTGCCAGCAGCCCAGTTTGGGGGATTACTGAAGCTTTCTTT. It encodes CASSPVWGITEAFF.

The rearrangement uses TRBV29-1 and TRBJ2-7; D possibly corresponds to TRBD1 (6 bases). V was shortened by 7 bases and J by 6 bases, with 19 bases between the two germline ends. Germline V gene lookup returns CDR1 SQVTM and CDR2 ANQGSEA. The CDR3 runs 13 residues. The CDR3: CSGTRQAGGEQYF. CDR3 DNA: TGCAGCGGGACCAGACAGGCGGGCGGCGAGCAGTACTTC.

The rearrangement links TRBV4-1 to TRBJ1-1, with D tentatively TRBD1 (6 bases). CDR1 and CDR2 from the germline V gene are MGHRA and YSYEKL. The germline V and J ends were trimmed by 3 bases and 1 base, with 15 bases remaining between them. This CDR3 spans 16 amino acids. The CDR3 reads CASSQIWTGQNTEAFF. CDR3 in DNA: TGCGCCAGCAGCCAGATTTGGACGGGACAGAACACTGAAGCTTTCTTT.

The chain uses TRBV29-1 and TRBJ1-2; D is undetermined. The CDR3 contains 11 residues. The V and J ends lost 8 bases and 2 bases respectively, with 9 bases between them. The germline gives CDR1 SQVTM, CDR2 ANQGSEA. The CDR3 DNA sequence: TGCAGCTACCGGTTAAACTATGGCTACACCTTC. Its translation is CSYRLNYGYTF.

The chain joins TRBV13 to TRBJ1-2, with unresolved D. The germline V gene has CDR1 PRHDT and CDR2 FYEKMQ (reference sequence). V gave up 3 bases and J gave up 7 bases, with 15 bases separating them. CDR3 length equals 14 residues. Here the CDR3 reads CASSLRGAMVGYTF. The DNA for the CDR3 is TGTGCCAGCAGCTTGCGGGGTGCTATGGTTGGCTACACCTTC.

This chain uses TRBV19 with TRBJ1-4; D perhaps matches TRBD1 (6 bases). The CDR3 is 14 residues long. Looked up from germline, CDR1 is LNHDA and CDR2 is SQIVND (reference sequence). V lost 3 bases and J lost 7, with 12 bases in between. The CDR3 sequence is CASSMGGLGEKLFF. DNA for the CDR3: TGTGCCAGTAGTATGGGGGGGCTCGGTGAAAAACTGTTTTTT. The whole variable domain, remainder taken from reference TRBV19 and TRBJ1-4, is DGGITQSPKYLFRKEGQNVTLSCEQNLNHDAMYWYRQDPGQGLRLIYYSQIVNDFQKGDIAEGYSVSREKKESFPLTVTSAQKNPTAFYLCASSMGGLGEKLFFGSGTQLSVL.

This clone was detected many times. The chain employs TRBV20-1 and TRBJ2-5; no clear D gene. CDR1 is DFQATT and CDR2 is SNEGSKA in the germline V gene (reference sequence). The CDR3 runs to 11 residues. Trimming removed 6 bases from V and 5 bases from J, with 10 bases in between. The CDR3 spells CSATTAETQYF. The CDR3 nucleotides are TGCAGTGCGACCACCGCCGAGACCCAGTACTTC.

The chain carries TRBV9 and TRBJ2-3, with 11 bases fitting TRBD2. Germline values: CDR1 SGDLS, CDR2 YYNGEE. V lost 3 bases and J lost 6; bases outside the gene matches: 12. This CDR3 spans 17 amino acids. Here the CDR3 DNA reads TGTGCCAGCAGCGACGCCACGGTAGCGGGAGGGCCGGATACGCAGTATTTT. Translating it yields CASSDATVAGGPDTQYF.

About this clone itself: A much larger clone lies one base from this, so it may be a read error. Other nucleotide sequences from this sample produce the same CDR3. This chain connects TRBV28 to TRBJ2-7; the D is unclear. V lost 8 bases to trimming and J lost 1 base, with 3 bases between them. The CDR3 has 10 amino acids. Germline CDR1 reads MDHEN; CDR2 reads SYDVKM. The CDR3 DNA follows: TGTGCCAGCGGGTCCTACGAGCAGTACTTC. Translated, it gives CASGSYEQYF.

The V and J genes are TRBV19 and TRBJ2-4, with TRBD1 matching 8 bases. The CDR3 totals 16 residues. CDR1 is LNHDA and CDR2 is SQIVND in the germline V gene (reference sequence). After removal of 3 bases from V and 6 bases from J, the junction contained 10 bases not matched to a gene. DNA of the CDR3: TGTGCCAGTAGTATGGCGAGGACAGGGCCTATAAACATTCAGTACTTC. Translating gives CASSMARTGPINIQYF.

The gene calls are TRBV4-1 and TRBJ2-1; no reliable D call. This CDR3 has 15 amino acids. Looked up from germline, CDR1 is MGHRA and CDR2 is YSYEKL. V was pared by 1 base and J by 2 bases, with 9 bases between. CDR3 amino acids: CASSQGGGTYNEQFF. The CDR3 DNA is TGCGCCAGCAGCCAAGGCGGCGGTACCTACAATGAGCAGTTCTTC.

This clone was seen only once. This chain joins TRBV2 and TRBJ1-2, with 7 bases matching TRBD1. The V and J ends lost 2 bases and 2 bases, in that order; junction bases with no gene match: 5. CDR3 length: 15 residues. CDR1 SNHLY and CDR2 FYNNEI come from the germline V gene. The CDR3 spells CASSELGGINYGYTF. CDR3 bases: TGTGCCAGCAGTGAACTAGGGGGCATAAACTATGGCTACACCTTC.

Worth noting for this clone: This sample includes further DNA sequences coding for the same CDR3. The chain has TRBV5-1 and TRBJ2-7, with 14 bases that match TRBD2. In germline, CDR1 is SGHRS, CDR2 YFSETQ. The V and J ends lost 4 bases and 0 bases, in that order; junction bases with no gene match: 3. The CDR3 has 16 amino acids. The CDR3, as DNA: TGCGCCAGCAGCAGGGGGACTAGCGGGGGCTCCTACGAGCAGTACTTC. This translates into CASSRGTSGGSYEQYF.

This chain links TRBV5-1 with TRBJ2-7, with TRBD2 matching 8 bases. Germline CDR1 is SGHRS and CDR2 is YFSETQ. Trimming at V came to 1 base and at J to 6 bases, leaving 9 bases not matched to a gene. The CDR3 spans 15 residues. The CDR3 is CASSLSGSRASEQYF. DNA of the CDR3: TGCGCCAGCAGCTTGAGCGGGAGCCGCGCCTCCGAGCAGTACTTC.

This chain joins TRBV11-2 and TRBJ2-1; 8 nucleotides line up with TRBD1. Per germline, CDR1 SGHAT and CDR2 FQNNGV. With 3 bases clipped from V and 2 bases from J, the junction kept 3 bases outside the gene matches. The CDR3 runs 15 residues. CDR3 residues: CASSFSTGAYNEQFF. CDR3 DNA sequence: TGTGCCAGCAGCTTTTCGACAGGGGCCTACAATGAGCAGTTCTTC.

The rearrangement uses TRBV11-2 and TRBJ2-7; the D gene is possibly TRBD2 (6 bases). The ends were cut back, 5 bases at V and 6 bases at J, with 23 bases in the middle. Germline V lookup: CDR1 SGHAT, CDR2 FQNNGV. The CDR3 has 16 residues. The CDR3 spells CASSIMAAETSFEQYF. CDR3 DNA sequence: TGTGCCAGCAGCATTATGGCGGCGGAGACTAGTTTCGAGCAGTACTTC.

V gene TRBV5-1 combines with J gene TRBJ2-3; the match to TRBD2 covers 7 bases. The germline V gene has CDR1 SGHRS and CDR2 YFSETQ. The CDR3 has 15 amino acids. J lost 1 base, V lost 6 bases, and 8 bases had no gene match. The CDR3 loop is CASKLLASGTDTQYF. In DNA, the CDR3 is TGCGCCAGCAAATTACTAGCGTCCGGCACAGATACGCAGTATTTT.

The CDR3 sequence is CASRLLNPLARGEQYF. The CDR3 bases are TGTGCCAGCAGGCTGCTGAACCCCCTCGCCCGGGGCGAGCAGTACTTC. The gene calls are TRBV7-8 and TRBJ2-7, with D possibly TRBD2 on 5 matching bases. Germline CDR1 is SGHVS and CDR2 is FQNEAQ. The CDR3 is made up of 16 amino acids. Trimming took off 6 bases at V and 6 bases at J, with 24 bases between the two ends.

This clone was seen only a few times. The chain recombines TRBV18 with TRBJ2-7; 9 bases are a match to TRBD2. This CDR3 has 16 residues. Germline CDR1 KGHSH, CDR2 LQKENI. Germline trimming cut 3 bases from V and 0 bases from J; bases unmatched to any gene: 6. The CDR3, as DNA: TGTGCCAGCTCACCGGTTAGCGGGAGAACCTCCTACGAGCAGTACTTC. This encodes CASSPVSGRTSYEQYF.